This T cell receptor (beta chain) originates from a study of patients and donors after allogeneic stem cell transplantation. CDR1 ENHRY and CDR2 SYGVKD come from the germline V gene. Trimming cost V 4 bases and J 3 bases, with 7 bases left between them. This CDR3 spans 13 amino acids. TCRdb redid the calling of the RT-PCR reads with MiXCR, one entry per CDR3 protein. This table has about a million distinct CDR3 sequences, under 20% appearing once. This sequence originates from a human donor who was either an allogeneic HSCT recipient or a stem cell or donor lymphocyte infusion donor (not recorded which). It is not recorded whose cells these are; they may come from a transplant donor. The chain combines TRBV10-3 with TRBJ1-5; D gene uncertain. Source material: blood, either unsorted or a sorted T cell fraction (not recorded which). CDR3 coding DNA: TGTGCCATCAGTGGCCCGTTCAATCAGCCCCAGCATTTT. It encodes CAISGPFNQPQHF.